These 21 T cell receptor beta chains were all obtained from the same sample, sequenced in a study of T cell changes during pregnancy in multiple sclerosis. Repertoires were generated with immunoSEQ multiplex PCR, while TCRdb's copy carries only in-frame clones and drops some. The sample has 40,000 to 55,000 clones, roughly nine tenths seen once. The specimen comprised CD4+ T cells from peripheral blood mononuclear cells, sampled in the first trimester of pregnancy. These receptors came from a female donor with multiple sclerosis, enrolled in a pregnancy study.

V and J are TRBV5-4 and TRBJ2-3, with 7 bases lining up with TRBD1. The length of the CDR3 is 15 residues. The ends lost 4 bases at V and 0 bases at J; junction bases unmatched: 5. Germline assignment: CDR1 SGHNT and CDR2 YYREEE (reference sequence). The CDR3 loop reads CASSGGQRSTDTQYF. CDR3 nucleotides: TGTGCCAGCAGCGGGGGACAGAGAAGCACAGATACGCAGTATTTT. Together with reference TRBV5-4 and TRBJ2-3, the CDR3 gives the full variable domain: ETGVTQSPTHLIKTRGQQVTLRCSSQSGHNTVSWYQQALGQGPQFIFQYYREEENGRGNFPPRFSGLQFPNYSSELNVNALELDDSALYLCASSGGQRSTDTQYFGPGTRLTVL.

This clone came up once. The rearrangement links TRBV18 to TRBJ1-1; D possibly corresponds to TRBD1 (6 bases). There are 13 residues in the CDR3. Germline CDR1 is KGHSH and CDR2 is LQKENI. V lost 2 bases to trimming and J lost 6 bases, with 10 bases between them. CDR3 in amino acids: CASSPDTGSEAFF. The CDR3 bases are TGTGCCAGCTCACCAGATACAGGGTCTGAAGCTTTCTTT.

The CDR3 loop is CASSPRTSGFQETQYF. CDR3 bases: TGTGCCAGCAGCCCTCGGACTAGCGGGTTCCAAGAGACCCAGTACTTC. The chain links TRBV11-1 to TRBJ2-5; 11 bases align to TRBD2. This CDR3 spans 16 amino acids. The germline V gene encodes CDR1 SGHAT and CDR2 FQDESV (reference sequence). Trimming took 5 bases from V and 1 from J; bases not matched to a gene: 6.

As regards this clone: The sample carries other DNA sequences with the same CDR3. This chain joins TRBV7-6 and TRBJ2-1; 13 bases align to TRBD2. The V gene's germline CDR1 is SGHVS and CDR2 FNYEAQ. Trimming cost V 4 bases and J 6 bases; bases outside gene matches: 6. This CDR3 is built from 16 residues. The CDR3: CASSSTRTSGSNEQFF. The CDR3 nucleotides are TGTGCCAGCAGCTCTACCAGGACTAGCGGGAGCAATGAGCAGTTCTTC.

V gene TRBV7-2 combines with J gene TRBJ1-5; D not resolved. Germline-derived CDR1 and CDR2 are SGHTA and FQGNSA. V lost 1 base, J lost 4 bases, and 5 bases lay in between. CDR3 length equals 13 residues. The CDR3 region is CASSLGRNQPQHF. CDR3 DNA sequence: TGTGCCAGCAGCTTAGGCAGGAATCAGCCCCAGCATTTT.

The chain carries TRBV2 and TRBJ1-2; the D is unclear. Deletions cut 8 bases from V and 6 bases from J, with 10 bases between. The CDR3 has 11 amino acids. Germline V gives CDR1 SNHLY, CDR2 FYNNEI. CDR3 in DNA: TGTGCCAGCGTAGTAATTGATGGCTACACCTTC. This encodes CASVVIDGYTF.

The J gene is TRBJ1-5, the V gene TRBV30; no clear D. CDR1 and CDR2 from the germline V gene are GTSNPN and SVGIG (reference sequence). Trimming cost V 1 base and J 5 bases, with 9 bases left between them. This CDR3 is 13 amino acids long. CDR3 in amino acids: CAWSDGLDQPQHF. As DNA, the CDR3 is TGTGCCTGGAGTGACGGGTTGGATCAGCCCCAGCATTTT.

V and J are TRBV5-4 and TRBJ2-7; TRBD2 matches at 9 bases. The ends lost 9 bases at V and 1 base at J; junction bases unmatched: 8. The CDR3 is made up of 14 amino acids. The germline gives CDR1 SGHNT, CDR2 YYREEE (reference sequence). CDR3 bases: TGTGCCACCAGTCCTAGCGGGAATTCCTACGAGCAGTACTTC. Protein: CATSPSGNSYEQYF.

This clone was detected only once. This chain uses TRBV4-1 with TRBJ2-7, with TRBD2 matching over 7 bases. V trimming: 1 base; J trimming: 5 bases; junction bases outside the gene matches: 8. In germline, CDR1 is MGHRA, CDR2 YSYEKL. CDR3 length equals 15 residues. The CDR3 is CASSQVTGGKNEQYF. The DNA of the CDR3 is TGCGCCAGCAGCCAAGTGACGGGGGGAAAGAACGAGCAGTACTTC.

The rearrangement joins TRBV28 to TRBJ2-7; TRBD2 is a possible D gene (7 bases). Germline CDR1 MDHEN, CDR2 SYDVKM. Trimming shortened V by 7 bases and J by 3 bases, and 16 bases separated the two germline ends. The CDR3 is 14 amino acids. CDR3 loop: CASTLGRGVYEQYF. The CDR3 DNA sequence: TGTGCCAGCACCCTGGGGAGGGGGGTCTACGAGCAGTACTTC. The whole variable domain, remainder taken from reference TRBV28 and TRBJ2-7, is DVKVTQSSRYLVKRTGEKVFLECVQDMDHENMFWYRQDPGLGLRLIYFSYDVKMKEKGDIPEGYSVSREKKERFSLILESASTNQTSMYLCASTLGRGVYEQYFGPGTRLTVT.

This chain connects TRBV18 to TRBJ2-3; 12 bases are shared with TRBD2. Trimming took 3 bases from V and 0 from J; bases not matched to a gene: 1. Germline CDR1 is KGHSH and CDR2 is LQKENI. CDR3 length: 16 residues. The CDR3, as DNA: TGTGCCAGCTCACCGGGGACTAGCGGGAGCACAGATACGCAGTATTTT. Encoded protein: CASSPGTSGSTDTQYF.

This clone is termed medium-sized. This sequence joins TRBV29-1 and TRBJ1-1; 8 bases agree with TRBD1. CDR3 length: 12 residues. The V gene end was trimmed by 7 bases and the J gene end by 8 bases; junction bases not matched to a gene: 9. CDR1 is SQVTM, CDR2 ANQGSEA, per germline. The CDR3 nucleotides are TGCAGCGCTGGGAGTCGGACAGGGGAAGCTTTCTTT. It specifies CSAGSRTGEAFF.

The chain employs TRBV6-1 and TRBJ1-1, with D perhaps TRBD1 (5 bases). The CDR3 sequence is 15 residues long. From germline, CDR1 is MNHNS and CDR2 SASEGT. Trimming removed 4 bases at V and 5 bases at J, with 17 bases between. The DNA for the CDR3 is TGTGCCAGCAGTGCGGAGGGGACTTTCGGAACTGAAGCTTTCTTT. Translation: CASSAEGTFGTEAFF.

V usage is TRBV2 and J usage is TRBJ2-3, with a possible D match to TRBD2 (6 bases). V lost 6 bases and J 5 bases, leaving 18 bases between the germline ends. The CDR3 is 15 residues long. From germline, CDR1 is SNHLY and CDR2 FYNNEI. CDR3 sequence reads: CASSPAGPLIDTQYF. In DNA, the CDR3 is TGTGCCAGCAGCCCCGCGGGACCCTTGATAGATACGCAGTATTTT.

The V and J genes are TRBV5-1 and TRBJ2-1, with 10 bases identical to TRBD2. Trimming removed 4 bases from V and 9 bases from J; junction bases left unmatched: 10. This CDR3 has 15 residues. The germline V gene encodes CDR1 SGHRS and CDR2 YFSETQ. The CDR3 DNA is TGCGCCAGCAGCGCAGGGACTAGCGTTGGTGGTGAGCAGTTCTTC. It codes for CASSAGTSVGGEQFF. Full variable domain (missing parts from reference TRBV5-1 and TRBJ2-1): KAGVTQTPRYLIKTRGQQVTLSCSPISGHRSVSWYQQTPGQGLQFLFEYFSETQRNKGNFPGRFSGRQFSNSRSEMNVSTLELGDSALYLCASSAGTSVGGEQFFGPGTRLTVL.

The count of this clone is one. V usage is TRBV11-2 and J usage is TRBJ2-3, with 11 nucleotides matching TRBD2. The CDR3 sequence is 18 residues long. The V gene's germline CDR1 is SGHAT and CDR2 FQNNGV. Unmatched junction bases numbered 12, after V lost 2 bases and J lost 5 bases. The CDR3 DNA reads as TGTGCCAGCAGCTTAAGACTCACCGGGCTAGCGGGAGGAGATACGCAGTATTTT. Translation: CASSLRLTGLAGGDTQYF.

This chain links TRBV7-2 with TRBJ2-1; 8 nucleotides align to TRBD2. The CDR3 contains 17 residues. The junction had 9 bases not matched to a gene; V was cut back by 2 bases and J by 3 bases. Germline-derived CDR1 and CDR2 are SGHTA and FQGNSA. This CDR3 is CASSLRSGTRFYNEQFF. CDR3 nucleotides: TGTGCCAGCAGCTTACGTTCCGGGACTAGGTTCTACAATGAGCAGTTCTTC.

The V and J genes are TRBV5-6 and TRBJ1-2, with D possibly TRBD1 on 6 matching bases. CDR3 length: 15 residues. Trimming pared 0 bases from V and 0 bases from J, leaving 9 bases between. Germline V CDR1 and CDR2: SGHDT, YYEEEE. The CDR3 bases are TGTGCCAGCAGCTTGGGACAGGAGACTAACTATGGCTACACCTTC. Its translation is CASSLGQETNYGYTF.

This chain connects TRBV28 to TRBJ1-2; the D is unclear. CDR1 and CDR2 from the germline V gene are MDHEN and SYDVKM. V lost 6 bases to trimming and J lost 5 bases, with 7 bases between them. The CDR3 totals 11 residues. The CDR3 is CASSTGYGYTF. In nucleotides, the CDR3 is TGTGCCAGCAGCACGGGGTATGGCTACACCTTC.

The gene calls are TRBV7-8 and TRBJ1-1, with 7 bases fitting TRBD1. The CDR3 is 14 amino acids. Germline assignment: CDR1 SGHVS and CDR2 FQNEAQ. With V trimmed by 2 bases and J by 5 bases, 5 bases remained unmatched. Here the CDR3 reads CASSLSQGVTEAFF. The CDR3 DNA is TGTGCCAGCAGCTTATCTCAGGGGGTGACTGAAGCTTTCTTT.

The chain employs TRBV5-6 and TRBJ1-2; TRBD1 is a possible D gene (6 bases). Germline CDR1 is SGHDT and CDR2 is YYEEEE. V lost 4 bases and J lost 2, with 6 bases in between. The CDR3 is 12 amino acids. The CDR3 here is CASSGGNYGYTF. The CDR3 nucleotides are TGTGCCAGCAGCGGGGGCAACTATGGCTACACCTTC.